Following are 6 T cell receptor beta chains from one sample sequenced in a study of blood T cell repertoires in COVID-19. Only in-frame clones appear in the TCRdb table, and some are missing; sequencing was by immunoSEQ multiplex PCR. The sample shows some 220,000 clones, approximately 80% of them seen only once. The specimen sequenced was peripheral blood. These receptors were collected from a woman in her fifties or sixties with active or convalescent COVID-19.

The rearrangement links TRBV18 to TRBJ2-1, with D perhaps matching TRBD2 (6 bases). Trimming cost V 3 bases and J 5 bases, with 17 bases left between them. The CDR3 sequence is 16 residues long. Looked up from germline, CDR1 is KGHSH and CDR2 is LQKENI. The CDR3 here is CASSPGGIGGNNEQFF. Written as DNA, the CDR3 is TGTGCCAGCTCACCGGGAGGCATAGGCGGCAACAATGAGCAGTTCTTC.

The rearrangement joins TRBV2 to TRBJ2-7; D possibly corresponds to TRBD1 (5 bases). Between the trimmed V and J ends, which lost 1 base and 2 bases, there was a span of 12 bases. The germline V gene encodes CDR1 SNHLY and CDR2 FYNNEI. The CDR3 runs to 15 residues. In nucleotides, the CDR3 is TGTGCCAGCAGTGAAGGTGACAGTCTCCCCTACGAGCAGTACGTC. It specifies CASSEGDSLPYEQYV.

This clone appeared once. The chain combines TRBV11-3 with TRBJ2-7; TRBD2 aligns across 7 bases. Germline V gene lookup returns CDR1 SGHNT and CDR2 YENEEA. Unmatched junction bases numbered 8, after V lost 0 bases and J lost 6 bases. This CDR3 is 15 amino acids long. The CDR3, as DNA: TGTGCCAGCAGCTTAGAGGGCACCTGGGGGGGCGAGCAGTACGTC. It yields the protein CASSLEGTWGGEQYV.

The rearrangement joins TRBV7-9 to TRBJ2-7; weak D call: TRBD2 (6 bases). This CDR3 contains 15 residues. Trimming removed 0 bases from V and 2 bases from J, with 11 bases in between. Germline loops: CDR1 SEHNR, CDR2 FQNEAQ (reference sequence). The CDR3 loop reads CASSLALGEAYEQYF. CDR3 bases: TGTGCCAGCAGCTTAGCGCTAGGGGAGGCCTACGAGCAGTACTTC.

The chain has TRBV5-1 and TRBJ2-7, with 13 bases identical to TRBD2. From germline, CDR1 is SGHRS and CDR2 YFSETQ. V gave up 4 bases and J gave up 5 bases; unmatched junction bases: 6. The CDR3 spans 15 residues. The CDR3 sequence is CASSILGTSGNEQYF. The CDR3 DNA follows: TGCGCCAGCAGCATACTAGGGACTAGCGGGAACGAGCAGTACTTC.

V and J are TRBV11-3 and TRBJ2-3; D ambiguous. CDR3 length equals 15 residues. CDR1 and CDR2 from the germline V gene are SGHNT and YENEEA. V was cut by 0 bases and J by 0 bases, with 7 bases left in between. The CDR3: CASSLEGSSTDTQYF. CDR3 bases: TGTGCCAGCAGCTTAGAGGGCAGCAGCACAGATACGCAGTATTTT.